A few counts support the clone carrying this TCR beta chain. Its antigen remains unknown. The table came from immunoSEQ multiplex PCR; TCRdb's copy has only in-frame clones and leaves some out. The table has some 25,000 clones, more than 60% seen once. This record belongs to a study of vaccination effects on CD4 cells after COVID-19. CD4+ T cells specific for antigen were expanded with viral peptide pools by the ViraFEST assay before sequencing. An approximately ten-day culture period preceded the isolation of CD4+ T cells. Two-dose BNT162b2 or mRNA-1273 vaccination was given to participants. Half-medium exchanges with IL-2 medium took place on days 3 and 7. Germline CDR1 is MNHNY and CDR2 is SVGAGI (reference sequence). With 5 bases removed from V and 2 bases from J, the gap between germline ends came to 9 bases. The CDR3 runs 13 residues. Study-wide results and limits: Only a few convalescent patients and no early post-infection timepoints featured in the study.

The sample was CD4+ T cells from PBMCs cultured with SARS-CoV-2 spike peptides, taken after COVID-19 vaccination. This rearrangement joins TRBV6-6 to TRBJ1-2; possibly TRBD1 for D (6 bases). The sequence derives from a human donor who received a COVID-19 vaccine. CDR3 in amino acids: CASSPQGNYGYTF. The CDR3 DNA is TGTGCCAGCAGTCCCCAGGGGAACTATGGCTACACCTTC.